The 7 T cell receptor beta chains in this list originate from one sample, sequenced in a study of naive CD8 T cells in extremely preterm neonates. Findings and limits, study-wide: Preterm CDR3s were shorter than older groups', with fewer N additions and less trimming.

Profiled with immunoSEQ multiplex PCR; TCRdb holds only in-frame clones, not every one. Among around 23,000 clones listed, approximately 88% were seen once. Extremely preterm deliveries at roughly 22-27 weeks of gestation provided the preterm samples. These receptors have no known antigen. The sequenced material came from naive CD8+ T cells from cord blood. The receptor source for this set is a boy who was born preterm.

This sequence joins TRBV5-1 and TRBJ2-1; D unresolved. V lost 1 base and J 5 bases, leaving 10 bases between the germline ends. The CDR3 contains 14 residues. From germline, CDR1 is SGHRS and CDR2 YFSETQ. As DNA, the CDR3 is TGCGCCAGCAGCTTGATTTGGCAGGACAATGAGCAGTTCTTC. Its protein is CASSLIWQDNEQFF.

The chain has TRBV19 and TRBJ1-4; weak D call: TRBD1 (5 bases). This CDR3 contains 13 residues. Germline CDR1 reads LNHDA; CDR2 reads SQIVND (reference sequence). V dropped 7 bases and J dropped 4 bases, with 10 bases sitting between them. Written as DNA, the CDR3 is TGTGCCAGTACCAGGGAAAATAATGAAAAACTGTTTTTT. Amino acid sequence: CASTRENNEKLFF.

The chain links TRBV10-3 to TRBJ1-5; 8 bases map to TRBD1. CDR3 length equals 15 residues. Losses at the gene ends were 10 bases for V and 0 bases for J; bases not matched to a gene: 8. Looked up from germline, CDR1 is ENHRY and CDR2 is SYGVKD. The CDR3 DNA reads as TGTGCCACCGGGACAGGCTCTCATAGCAATCAGCCCCAGCATTTT. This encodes CATGTGSHSNQPQHF.

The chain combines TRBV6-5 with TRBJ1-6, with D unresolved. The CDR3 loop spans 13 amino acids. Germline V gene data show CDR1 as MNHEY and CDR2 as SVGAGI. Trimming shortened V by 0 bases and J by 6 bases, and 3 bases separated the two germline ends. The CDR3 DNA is TGTGCCAGCAGTTACTCGGGTAATTCACCCCTCCACTTT. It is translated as CASSYSGNSPLHF.

The CDR3 region has the DNA TGTGCCAGCAGTTTATCGGGACAGGGTCAGCCCCAGCATTTT. Translated, it gives CASSLSGQGQPQHF. The V call is TRBV27, the J call TRBJ1-5; TRBD1 aligns across 9 bases. Germline lookup yields CDR1 MNHEY and CDR2 SMNVEV (reference sequence). V shed 0 bases and J 6 bases; nucleotides not matched to a gene: 0. The CDR3 extends over 14 amino acids.

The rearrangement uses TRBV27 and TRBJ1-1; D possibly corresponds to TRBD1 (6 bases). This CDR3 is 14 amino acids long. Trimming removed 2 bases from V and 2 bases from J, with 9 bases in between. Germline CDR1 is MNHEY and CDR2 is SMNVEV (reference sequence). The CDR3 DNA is TGTGCCAGCAGTTTACGGGACACCAACACTGAAGCTTTCTTT. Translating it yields CASSLRDTNTEAFF.

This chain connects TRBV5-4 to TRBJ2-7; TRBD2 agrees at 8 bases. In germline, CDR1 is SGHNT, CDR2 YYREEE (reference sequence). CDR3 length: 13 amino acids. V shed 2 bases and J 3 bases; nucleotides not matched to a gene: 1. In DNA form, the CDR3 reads TGTGCCAGCAGCTTACGGGGGGGCTACGAGCAGTACTTC. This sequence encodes CASSLRGGYEQYF.